The 13 T cell receptor beta chains reported below all come from one sample, sequenced in a study of T cell repertoires in cytomegalovirus infection (dated by TCRdb to about 2019). The sequencer listed for this sample is Illumina HiSeq 1500. TCRdb reanalyzed the raw reads on its own, using fastp at Q25 for trimming and MiXCR for clone calling, and kept in-frame beta chains. Every distinct CDR3 protein forms one entry, paired with its most common genes and DNA. In this sample the table shows more than 400,000 distinct CDR3 sequences, about a quarter of which occur a single time. The ten largest clonotypes hold 13% of the sample. Sequencing was carried out using PBMCs. These receptor sequences come from a human donor in good health (CMV status not recorded). Some clones in this sample may be carry-over from other donors' samples.

At least ten counts were recorded for this clonotype. The chain joins TRBV7-6 to TRBJ1-4; D not resolved. CDR1 and CDR2 from the germline V gene are SGHVS and FNYEAQ. This CDR3 has 15 amino acids. Trimming took off 0 bases at V and 5 bases at J, with 10 bases between the two ends. The CDR3 protein is CASSLATSQNEKLFF. The CDR3 DNA sequence: TGTGCCAGCAGCTTAGCGACCAGCCAAAATGAAAAACTGTTTTTT. The variable domain in full, with the rest retrieved from reference TRBV7-6 and TRBJ1-4, is GAGVSQSPRYKVTKRGQDVALRCDPISGHVSLYWYRQALGQGPEFLTYFNYEAQQDKSGLPNDRFSAERPEGSISTLTIQRTEQRDSAMYRCASSLATSQNEKLFFGSGTQLSVL.

This clonotype was recorded a few times. The rearrangement joins TRBV18 to TRBJ1-1; the D is unclear. This CDR3 contains 14 residues. Trimming left V 3 bases short and J 1 base short, with 9 bases between. Germline V gene sequence: CDR1 KGHSH, CDR2 LQKENI. CDR3 in DNA: TGTGCCAGCTCACCTTCGACGGAGAACACTGAAGCTTTCTTT. Its translation is CASSPSTENTEAFF.

The gene calls are TRBV27 and TRBJ2-3; 7 bases match TRBD2. The trim removed 5 bases at V and 1 base at J, leaving 9 bases unmatched. The CDR3 sequence is 16 residues long. Per germline, CDR1 MNHEY and CDR2 SMNVEV (reference sequence). In DNA, the CDR3 is TGTGCCAGCAGTAGACTAGCTGAAAGGCGCACAGATACGCAGTATTTT. Protein sequence: CASSRLAERRTDTQYF.

This clonotype was found a few times. The gene calls are TRBV6-2 or TRBV6-3 and TRBJ2-7, with TRBD2 identical over 7 bases. The CDR3 consists of 16 residues. From germline, CDR1 is MNHEY and CDR2 SVGEGT. Germline trimming cut 6 bases from V and 5 bases from J; bases unmatched to any gene: 16. The CDR3 nucleotides read TGTGCCAGCAGCCGGACGACCAGCGGGAACGGTCACGAGCAGTACTTC. The encoded protein is CASSRTTSGNGHEQYF.

The sample holds a few counts of this clonotype. The rearrangement links TRBV7-2 to TRBJ2-7, with 13 bases fitting TRBD2. Unmatched junction bases numbered 10, after V lost 2 bases and J lost 6 bases. This CDR3 comprises 17 residues. The germline V gene encodes CDR1 SGHTA and CDR2 FQGNSA. CDR3 region: CASSLRTSGSVLIEQYF. The CDR3 nucleotides read TGTGCCAGCAGCTTAAGGACTAGCGGGAGTGTTCTCATCGAGCAGTACTTC.

This clonotype showed up many times. J is TRBJ1-4 and V is TRBV7-9; 8 nucleotides match TRBD1. Per the germline V gene, CDR1 is SEHNR and CDR2 is FQNEAQ (reference sequence). V was pared by 5 bases and J by 0 bases, with 5 bases of the junction left unmatched. The CDR3 runs 16 residues. This CDR3 reads CASSLGQGPTNEKLFF. CDR3 nucleotide sequence: TGTGCCAGCAGCCTCGGACAGGGCCCAACTAATGAAAAACTGTTTTTT.

This clonotype appeared many times. The chain has TRBV7-2 and TRBJ1-1; maybe TRBD1 (5 bases). The germline V and J ends were trimmed by 4 bases and 6 bases, with 15 bases remaining between them. Germline V gene lookup returns CDR1 SGHTA and CDR2 FQGNSA. The CDR3 runs 14 residues. CDR3 sequence reads: CASSSNKGLSEAFF. The CDR3 DNA reads as TGTGCCAGCAGCTCGAACAAGGGGCTGTCTGAAGCTTTCTTT.

The chain couples TRBV5-1 to TRBJ1-1; no firm D call. In germline, CDR1 is SGHRS, CDR2 YFSETQ. This CDR3 spans 15 amino acids. V lost 0 bases and J lost 0, with 9 bases in between. This chain's CDR3 is CASSLGQTMNTEAFF. DNA of the CDR3: TGCGCCAGCAGCTTGGGGCAGACAATGAACACTGAAGCTTTCTTT. Using reference TRBV5-1 and TRBJ1-1 for the parts outside the CDR3, the full variable domain is KAGVTQTPRYLIKTRGQQVTLSCSPISGHRSVSWYQQTPGQGLQFLFEYFSETQRNKGNFPGRFSGRQFSNSRSEMNVSTLELGDSALYLCASSLGQTMNTEAFFGQGTRLTVV.

This clonotype showed up just a few times. The rearrangement uses TRBV27 and TRBJ1-2; TRBD1 matches 10 bases. Per germline, CDR1 MNHEY and CDR2 SMNVEV (reference sequence). This CDR3 has 13 amino acids. The ends lost 6 bases at V and 3 bases at J; junction bases unmatched: 1. Written as DNA, the CDR3 is TGTGCCAGCAGGGACAGGGGGGACTATGGCTACACCTTC. Translated, it gives CASRDRGDYGYTF.

V usage is TRBV20-1 and J usage is TRBJ1-5, with TRBD1 matching 7 bases. V dropped 6 bases and J dropped 0; count of bases not matched to a gene: 8. CDR1 and CDR2 from the germline V gene are DFQATT and SNEGSKA (reference sequence). The length of the CDR3 is 15 residues. CDR3 nucleotide sequence: TGCAGTGCGCACCGGGACAGCGCTAGCAATCAGCCCCAGCATTTT. Translation: CSAHRDSASNQPQHF.

The chain combines TRBV5-1 with TRBJ1-1, with 8 bases matching TRBD1. Germline assignment: CDR1 SGHRS and CDR2 YFSETQ. The junction had 3 bases not matched to a gene; V was cut back by 3 bases and J by 8 bases. The CDR3 is 12 residues long. CDR3 residues: CASSYGQGEAFF. For the CDR3, the DNA is TGCGCCAGCAGCTACGGACAGGGAGAAGCTTTCTTT.

V and J are TRBV6-5 and TRBJ2-5, with D possibly called TRBD1 or TRBD2 (5 bases each). This CDR3 comprises 12 residues. The V gene lost 10 bases and the J gene lost 5 bases, with 14 bases spanning the gap. CDR1 MNHEY and CDR2 SVGAGI come from the germline V gene. DNA of the CDR3: TGTGCCACCACTTGGGGCGGGGAGACCCAGTACTTC. It specifies CATTWGGETQYF.

This clonotype was found a few times. The chain recombines TRBV7-2 with TRBJ2-3; D is unresolved. Germline V lookup: CDR1 SGHTA, CDR2 FQGNSA. This CDR3 is 15 amino acids long. V shed 1 base and J shed 4 bases, with 12 bases lying between them. CDR3 nucleotides: TGTGCCAGCAGCTTAGGGCCTAGTCCCCCAGATACGCAGTATTTT. This sequence encodes CASSLGPSPPDTQYF.